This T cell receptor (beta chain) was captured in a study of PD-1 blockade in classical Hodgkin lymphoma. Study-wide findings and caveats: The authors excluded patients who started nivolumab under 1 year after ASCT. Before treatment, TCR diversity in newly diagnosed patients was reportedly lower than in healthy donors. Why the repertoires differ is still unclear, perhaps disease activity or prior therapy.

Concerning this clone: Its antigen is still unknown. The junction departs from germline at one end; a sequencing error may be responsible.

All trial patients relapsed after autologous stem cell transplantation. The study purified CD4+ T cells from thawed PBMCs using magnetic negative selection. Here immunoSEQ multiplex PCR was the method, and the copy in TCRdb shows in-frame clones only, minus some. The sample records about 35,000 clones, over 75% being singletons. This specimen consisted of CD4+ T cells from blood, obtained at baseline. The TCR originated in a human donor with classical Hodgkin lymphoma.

The CDR3 spells CASSLAGGNQPQHF. The CDR3 nucleotides read TGTGCCAGCAGTTTAGCAGGGGGAAATCAGCCCCAGCATTTT. The chain uses TRBV7-9 and TRBJ1-5; 7 bases are a match to TRBD1. Germline V gene sequence: CDR1 SEHNR, CDR2 FQNEAQ (reference sequence). This CDR3 is 14 amino acids long.